This T cell receptor (beta chain) appears in the sequencing data of a study of blood T cell repertoires in COVID-19. For the study at large: The study drew acute and convalescent COVID-19 samples from the United States, Italy and Spain.

Produced via immunoSEQ multiplex PCR; TCRdb's table is partial and in-frame only. The profile shows over 15,000 clones, about three quarters of them singletons. The length of the CDR3 is 15 residues. Deletions cut 1 base from V and 6 bases from J, with 15 bases between. The germline V gene has CDR1 LNHNV and CDR2 YYDKDF (reference sequence). The receptor was isolated from a man aged 55 to 70 with acute or convalescent COVID-19. Sequenced: peripheral blood. V usage is TRBV15 and J usage is TRBJ1-1; D is undetermined. The CDR3 DNA is TGTGCCACCAGCAGAGGCGGGAGCCCGGGCTCTGAAGCTTTCTTT. Translated: CATSRGGSPGSEAFF.